A single TCR beta chain is shown here with its context. TRAV- and TRBV-specific primers were used for first-strand cDNA, which covered alpha and beta chains. Amplification, which lasted around 21 PCR cycles, used a constant-region primer and V-primer adapter to amplify TCRs. TCRdb itself ran the reads through MiXCR, one entry per CDR3 protein. The sample lists 15,000 to 20,000 distinct CDR3 sequences; less than 85% were seen once. This record belongs to a study of low-dose radiotherapy and immunotherapy resistance in tumors. Overall study context: The authors gave intravenous cyclophosphamide 200 mg/m2 every two weeks, one day before radiation and immunotherapy. Daily intake of oral aspirin 300 mg by patients lasted four cycles and began on cycle 1 day 1.

The V gene lost 6 bases and the J gene lost 6 bases, with 14 bases spanning the gap. This CDR3 has 13 residues. Germline V gene data show CDR1 as SGHRS and CDR2 as YFSETQ. This sequence was found in a human donor with advanced metastatic prostate, ovarian, gallbladder or colorectal cancer (not recorded which). This table probably holds off-target reads from a library built for another chain. This chain connects TRBV5-1 to TRBJ2-3; no firm D call. DNA for the CDR3: TGCGCCAGCAAACGTGGGCGGACGGATACGCAGTATTTT. It is translated as CASKRGRTDTQYF. Filled out from reference TRBV5-1 and TRBJ2-3, the complete variable domain reads KAGVTQTPRYLIKTRGQQVTLSCSPISGHRSVSWYQQTPGQGLQFLFEYFSETQRNKGNFPGRFSGRQFSNSRSEMNVSTLELGDSALYLCASKRGRTDTQYFGPGTRLTVL.